The 13 T cell receptor beta chains below were found in one sample sequenced in a study of CD8 T cells in ankylosing spondylitis. No antigen has been identified for these receptors. Study-level points and caveats: Apparently characteristic of ankylosing spondylitis blood was a TCR beta motif (fewer than 10 highly homologous variants).

TCRdb re-called the 5' RACE reads with MiXCR, one entry per CDR3 protein. The sample has roughly 350,000 distinct CDR3 sequences; approximately 8.2% are singletons. Material for sequencing was blood, either unsorted or a sorted T cell fraction (not recorded which). These receptors originate from a male donor with ankylosing spondylitis.

The chain couples TRBV27 to TRBJ1-6; no clear D. Germline values: CDR1 MNHEY, CDR2 SMNVEV (reference sequence). V was shortened by 6 bases and J by 10 bases, with 19 bases between the two germline ends. The CDR3 runs to 15 residues. CDR3 bases: TGTGCCAGCAGCTACCTAGAGGGAGTAGGATCACCCCTCCACTTT. This sequence encodes CASSYLEGVGSPLHF.

The chain is built from TRBV6-1 and TRBJ2-2; D may match TRBD1 or TRBD2 (5 bases each). Germline assignment: CDR1 MNHNS and CDR2 SASEGT. This CDR3 spans 15 amino acids. Trimming pared 8 bases from V and 4 bases from J, leaving 17 bases between. CDR3 loop: CASFRDRRVTGELFF. The CDR3 bases are TGTGCCAGCTTCCGGGACCGGAGAGTCACCGGGGAGCTGTTTTTT.

This chain links TRBV7-9 with TRBJ2-7, with TRBD1 matching over 7 bases. The CDR3 spans 13 residues. The V segment lost 6 bases and the J segment 4 bases; nucleotides outside the gene matches: 6. Germline CDR1 is SEHNR and CDR2 is FQNEAQ (reference sequence). The CDR3 is CASSSTGVYEQYF. The CDR3 DNA follows: TGTGCCAGCAGTTCCACAGGGGTATACGAGCAGTACTTC.

This clonotype was recorded at least ten times. This rearrangement joins TRBV7-2 to TRBJ2-7, with D tentatively TRBD1 (6 bases). Trimming removed 5 bases from V and 5 bases from J, with 22 bases in between. Germline CDR1 is SGHTA and CDR2 is FQGNSA. This CDR3 contains 16 residues. CDR3 amino acids: CASSHQGRAHRDEQYF. The CDR3 DNA is TGTGCCAGCAGCCATCAGGGGCGGGCCCATAGAGACGAGCAGTACTTC.

The chain recombines TRBV11-2 with TRBJ2-5, with D possibly TRBD1 on 5 matching bases. Germline CDR1 SGHAT, CDR2 FQNNGV. The CDR3 loop spans 17 amino acids. Trimming cost V 5 bases and J 4 bases, with 23 bases left between them. CDR3 in amino acids: CASSARFQGAGGETQYF. The CDR3, as DNA: TGTGCCAGCAGCGCCCGCTTTCAAGGGGCTGGCGGAGAGACCCAGTACTTC.

The rearrangement uses TRBV9 and TRBJ2-1; TRBD1 matches at 7 bases. Germline CDR1 SGDLS, CDR2 YYNGEE. The V and J ends lost 3 bases and 3 bases, in that order; junction bases with no gene match: 12. The CDR3 runs 17 residues. In DNA form, the CDR3 reads TGTGCCAGCAGCGCGAGGGACAGTTGGGGGATCTACAATGAGCAGTTCTTC. Protein sequence: CASSARDSWGIYNEQFF.

This clonotype was seen at least ten times. The chain joins TRBV27 to TRBJ2-6; TRBD1 or TRBD2 may be the D gene (5 bases each). The V end was cut by 7 bases, the J end by 2 bases, with 12 bases between. The CDR3 totals 15 residues. The V gene's germline CDR1 is MNHEY and CDR2 SMNVEV (reference sequence). This chain's CDR3 is CASKFGGTGANVLTF. CDR3 DNA: TGTGCCAGCAAGTTTGGGGGAACTGGGGCCAACGTCCTGACTTTC. Using reference TRBV27 and TRBJ2-6 for the parts outside the CDR3, the full variable domain is EAQVTQNPRYLITVTGKKLTVTCSQNMNHEYMSWYRQDPGLGLRQIYYSMNVEVTDKGDVPEGYKVSRKEKRNFPLILESPSPNQTSLYFCASKFGGTGANVLTFGAGSRLTVL.

This sequence joins TRBV19 and TRBJ1-2; D is uncertain. The V end was cut by 1 base, the J end by 4 bases, with 10 bases between. Looked up from germline, CDR1 is LNHDA and CDR2 is SQIVND (reference sequence). CDR3 length: 14 residues. Here the CDR3 reads CASSIGGRSYGYTF. The DNA for the CDR3 is TGTGCCAGTAGTATAGGAGGGAGGAGCTATGGCTACACCTTC. Based on the CDR3 plus reference TRBV19 and TRBJ1-2, the full variable domain is DGGITQSPKYLFRKEGQNVTLSCEQNLNHDAMYWYRQDPGQGLRLIYYSQIVNDFQKGDIAEGYSVSREKKESFPLTVTSAQKNPTAFYLCASSIGGRSYGYTFGSGTRLTVV.

The rearrangement uses TRBV9 and TRBJ2-2; 15 bases agree with TRBD2. The CDR3 runs 16 residues. Germline V gene sequence: CDR1 SGDLS, CDR2 YYNGEE. V shed 4 bases and J 5 bases; nucleotides not matched to a gene: 3. The CDR3 loop reads CASSLGTSGRTGELFF. DNA of the CDR3: TGTGCCAGCAGCCTCGGGACTAGCGGGAGGACCGGGGAGCTGTTTTTT.

The chain joins TRBV6-5 to TRBJ2-1; D gene ambiguous. From germline, CDR1 is MNHEY and CDR2 SVGAGI. The CDR3 is 12 amino acids. Trimming pared 6 bases from V and 5 bases from J, leaving 8 bases between. CDR3 in amino acids: CASSPGNNEQFF. The CDR3 bases are TGTGCCAGCAGCCCCGGTAACAATGAGCAGTTCTTC.

V usage is TRBV9 and J usage is TRBJ2-7, with 8 bases aligning to TRBD2. V lost 4 bases, J lost 3 bases, and 9 bases stayed unmatched. The CDR3 contains 15 residues. From germline, CDR1 is SGDLS and CDR2 YYNGEE. The CDR3 DNA follows: TGTGCCAGCAGCCCCGTTCCAGCGGGAGTCTACGAGCAGTACTTC. It is translated as CASSPVPAGVYEQYF.

The CDR3 coding sequence is TGCAGTGCGTACAAGGACTATGGCTACACCTTC. Translating gives CSAYKDYGYTF. This chain joins TRBV20-1 and TRBJ1-2; no clear D gene. Germline V lookup: CDR1 DFQATT, CDR2 SNEGSKA (reference sequence). The CDR3 covers 11 residues. Trimming took 6 bases from V and 3 from J, leaving 8 bases between them.

In nucleotides, the CDR3 is TGTGCCAGCAGCCAAGAACCGACAGGGAAAGCTTTCTTT. Translated, it gives CASSQEPTGKAFF. This chain joins TRBV4-2 and TRBJ1-1; 7 nucleotides line up with TRBD1. Germline V gives CDR1 LGHNA, CDR2 YNFKEQ. The CDR3 totals 13 residues. After removal of 0 bases from V and 9 bases from J, the junction contained 4 bases not matched to a gene.